A selection of T cell receptor beta chains follows, all from one sample in a study of blood T cell repertoires in COVID-19. Produced via immunoSEQ multiplex PCR; TCRdb's table is partial and in-frame only. The table shows 100,000 to 120,000 clones, with 88% occurring only once. The specimen was peripheral blood. Receptors originate from a human donor in a cohort sampled during active COVID-19. Both conserved end residues are part of each CDR3. The D gene is left open where the match is weak. Some rows have no size entry. The others give once, few or many, or a class for an expanded clone.

TRBJ2-3,.,TRBD1,TRBV27,TGTGCCAGCAGTTTCCGGGACAGGGCAGCTACTAGCACAGATACGCAGTATTTT,CASSFRDRAATSTDTQYF
TRBJ2-7,.,TRBD2,TRBV6-5,TGTGCCAGCAAAGCGGGGAAAGGGTACGAGCAGTACTTC,CASKAGKGYEQYF
TRBJ1-4,.,.,TRBV7-9,TGTGCCAGCAGCCGAGAGGGAAATGAAAAACTGTTTTTT,CASSREGNEKLFF
TRBJ2-1,.,TRBD1,TRBV27,TGTGCCAGCAGTTCTTCCGGGACAGGGGAGTTAATTGGGTTCTTC,CASSSSGTGELIGFF
TRBJ1-1,once,.,TRBV10-2,TGCGCCAGCAGTGAGTTTGTAACAGGTGAAGCTTTCTTT,CASSEFVTGEAFF
TRBJ1-2,.,TRBD1,TRBV5-4,TGTGCCAGCAGCCCCGGCGACAGGGTTAACTATGGCTACACCTTC,CASSPGDRVNYGYTF
TRBJ2-5,.,TRBD2,TRBV6-6,TGTGCCAGCAGTTACTCTTGGGGACTAGCTGAAGAGACCCAGTACTTC,CASSYSWGLAEETQYF
TRBJ1-5,.,.,TRBV5-8,TGTGCCAGCAGGCTAGCAGGGGGCAATCAGCCCCAGCATTTT,CASRLAGGNQPQHF
TRBJ2-7,many,TRBD2,TRBV30,TGTGCCTGGCGGACTAGCGGGATAGACGAGCAGTACTTC,CAWRTSGIDEQYF
TRBJ2-3,.,.,TRBV30,TGTGCCTGGAGTGGGGGGCGGACCAGCGGTTGGGATACGCAGTATTTT,CAWSGGRTSGWDTQYF
TRBJ2-7,.,TRBD2,TRBV4-2,TGTGCCAGCAGCCAAGATCGCGGGAGCTTCTACGAGCAGTACTTC,CASSQDRGSFYEQYF
TRBJ2-1,.,TRBD1,TRBV7-6,TGTGCCAGCAGCTGGGGACAGGAGGAGCAGTTCTTC,CASSWGQEEQFF
TRBJ1-5,.,.,TRBV7-9,TGTGCCAGCAGCATCGGGGTAGGTCAGCCCCAGCATTTT,CASSIGVGQPQHF
TRBJ2-1,once,TRBD1,TRBV9,TGTGCCAGCAGCCCCCGGGACAGGGTTGACAATGAGCAGTTCTTC,CASSPRDRVDNEQFF
TRBJ2-1,once,TRBD2,TRBV5-1,TGCGCCAGCAGCTTTGACGCGGGAGGTAACAATGAGCAGTTCTTC,CASSFDAGGNNEQFF
TRBJ1-1,.,TRBD1,TRBV29-1,TGCAGCGTGGGGGACAGGGGGAGCGGAGCTTTCTTT,CSVGDRGSGAFF
TRBJ1-1,.,.,TRBV7-9,TGTGCCAGCAGCTTAGCCAGCGTGAACACTGAAGCTTTCTTT,CASSLASVNTEAFF
TRBJ1-5,few,.,TRBV11-2,TGTGCCAGCAGCTGGGACTTTAGCAATCAGCCCCAGCATTTT,CASSWDFSNQPQHF
TRBJ2-5,.,.,TRBV5-1,TGCGCCAGCAGCCCAGGGACTTCTTGGCAAGAGACCCAGTACTTC,CASSPGTSWQETQYF
TRBJ2-7,once,.,TRBV6-5,TGTGCCAGCAAGACGACAGCAAGCTCCTACGAGCAGTACTTC,CASKTTASSYEQYF
TRBJ2-7,.,TRBD1,TRBV28,TGTGCCAGCACTTTTACAGGGGACAGGTTCAACGAGCAGTACTTC,CASTFTGDRFNEQYF
TRBJ2-3,.,TRBD2,TRBV27,TGTGCCAGCAGTTTATCCGCTAGCGGGGCAGATACGCAGTATTTT,CASSLSASGADTQYF
TRBJ1-1,.,.,TRBV12-3/TRBV12-4,TGTGCCAGCAGTCCGCGACAGAACACTGAAGCTTTCTTT,CASSPRQNTEAFF
TRBJ1-1,few,.,TRBV6-5,TGTGCCAGTCTGATCGGGGTTGAAGCTTTCTTT,CASLIGVEAFF
TRBJ2-2,.,.,TRBV11-2,TGTGCCAGCAGCTTAATCCGTTCATGGGGCGGTTTCGACACCGGGGAGCTGTTTTTT,CASSLIRSWGGFDTGELFF
TRBJ2-1,.,.,TRBV9,TGTGCCAGCAGCGTAGGCGACCTCTCAAGGAGGGGTAGCTCCTACAATGAGCAGTTCTTC,CASSVGDLSRRGSSYNEQFF